This T cell receptor beta chain is drawn from a study of PD-1 blockade in mismatch repair-deficient tumors. Sequenced by immunoSEQ multiplex PCR; TCRdb stores in-frame clones only, minus some. The sample yields roughly 84,000 clones, about 84% seen once. V lost 3 bases and J 0 bases, leaving 9 bases between the germline ends. Germline V gene data show CDR1 as SGHKS and CDR2 as YYEKEE (reference sequence). This CDR3 has 14 amino acids. This sample comprised peripheral blood, obtained 12 weeks after starting pembrolizumab. The rearrangement uses TRBV5-5 and TRBJ1-2; TRBD1 is a possible D gene (5 bases). This clonotype was sampled from an adult with mismatch repair-deficient cancer. The CDR3 region is CASSWTRTNYGYTF. The CDR3, as DNA: TGTGCCAGCAGCTGGACACGTACTAACTATGGCTACACCTTC.